A single sample gave rise to the 5 T cell receptor beta chains below, sequenced in a study of beta chain features in type 1 diabetes (dated by TCRdb to 2016 to 2019). Libraries came from the immunoSEQ multiplex PCR assay. The entire isolated RNA was reverse transcribed using the High Capacity cDNA Reverse Transcription Kit, and thus expressed TCRB transcripts were sequenced. Held by TCRdb, this immuneACCESS table contains in-frame sequences only and omits some clones. Under half of the omission traces to an unresolved V gene where checked; the cause of the rest is unknown. The sample table contains about 400,000 clones; only one count was recorded for about 12% of them. The ten largest make up around 0.02% of the sample. Sequenced material: naive CD4+ T cells from blood. The cell subset or site tag for this specimen amounts to: true naive CD4+ T cells. The receptors stem from a man aged 18 to 29 in good health.

This chain connects TRBV28 to TRBJ1-2; D not certain. Germline CDR1 is MDHEN and CDR2 is SYDVKM. The CDR3 runs 12 residues. V was clipped by 3 bases and J by 1 base, with 3 bases between them. In DNA form, the CDR3 reads TGTGCCAGCAGTTTGAGTAACTATGGCTACACCTTC. Its protein is CASSLSNYGYTF.

The chain carries TRBV6-1 and TRBJ2-1; TRBD1 matches at 7 bases. V gave up 9 bases and J gave up 4 bases; unmatched junction bases: 6. This CDR3 has 13 amino acids. The germline CDR1 and CDR2 sequences are MNHNS and SASEGT. CDR3: CASIRDSYNEQFF. The CDR3 bases are TGTGCCAGTATCCGGGACAGTTACAATGAGCAGTTCTTC.

This sequence joins TRBV28 and TRBJ2-5; TRBD1 might be the D (9 bases). V lost 6 bases, J lost 5 bases, and 16 bases lay in between. Germline CDR1 reads MDHEN; CDR2 reads SYDVKM. CDR3 length: 14 residues. CDR3: CASRRGGQGETQYF. The CDR3, as DNA: TGTGCCAGCAGACGGGGGGGACAGGGCGAGACCCAGTACTTC.

The V gene is TRBV19, the J gene TRBJ2-7, with TRBD1 matching 11 bases. Losses at the gene ends were 5 bases for V and 4 bases for J; bases not matched to a gene: 7. The CDR3 sequence is 15 residues long. Germline V gives CDR1 LNHDA, CDR2 SQIVND (reference sequence). CDR3 nucleotide sequence: TGTGCCAGTAGTCTTGGAGGGACAGGGGGATACGAGCAGTACTTC. As protein: CASSLGGTGGYEQYF.

V gene TRBV20-1 combines with J gene TRBJ2-7; TRBD2 might be the D (6 bases). Germline V gene data show CDR1 as DFQATT and CDR2 as SNEGSKA (reference sequence). CDR3 length: 11 amino acids. The V end lost 5 bases, the J end lost 4 bases, and 9 bases lay between the germline ends. CDR3 protein: CSASGTYEQYF. CDR3 coding DNA: TGCAGTGCTTCGGGGACTTACGAGCAGTACTTC.